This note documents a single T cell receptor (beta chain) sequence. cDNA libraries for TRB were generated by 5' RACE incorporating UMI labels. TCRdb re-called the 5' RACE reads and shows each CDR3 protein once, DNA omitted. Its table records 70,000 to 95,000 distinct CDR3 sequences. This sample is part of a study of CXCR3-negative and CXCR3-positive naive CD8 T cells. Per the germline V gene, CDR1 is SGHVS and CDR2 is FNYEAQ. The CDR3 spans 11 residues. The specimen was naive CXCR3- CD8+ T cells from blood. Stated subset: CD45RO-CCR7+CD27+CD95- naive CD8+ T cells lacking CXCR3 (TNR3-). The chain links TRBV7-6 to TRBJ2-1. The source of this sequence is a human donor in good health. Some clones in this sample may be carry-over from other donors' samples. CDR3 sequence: CASSSTDEQFF.